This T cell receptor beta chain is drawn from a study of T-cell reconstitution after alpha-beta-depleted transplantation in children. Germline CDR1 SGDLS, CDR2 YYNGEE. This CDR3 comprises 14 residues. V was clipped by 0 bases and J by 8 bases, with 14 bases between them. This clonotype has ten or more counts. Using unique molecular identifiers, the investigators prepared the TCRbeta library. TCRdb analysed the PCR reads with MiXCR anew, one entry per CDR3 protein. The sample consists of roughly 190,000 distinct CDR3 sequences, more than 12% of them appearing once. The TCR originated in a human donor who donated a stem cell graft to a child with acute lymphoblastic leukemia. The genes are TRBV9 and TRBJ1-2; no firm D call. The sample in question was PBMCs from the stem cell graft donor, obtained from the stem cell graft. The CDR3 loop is CASSVVHEPHGYTF. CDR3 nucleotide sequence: TGTGCCAGCAGCGTAGTACACGAACCCCACGGCTACACCTTC.